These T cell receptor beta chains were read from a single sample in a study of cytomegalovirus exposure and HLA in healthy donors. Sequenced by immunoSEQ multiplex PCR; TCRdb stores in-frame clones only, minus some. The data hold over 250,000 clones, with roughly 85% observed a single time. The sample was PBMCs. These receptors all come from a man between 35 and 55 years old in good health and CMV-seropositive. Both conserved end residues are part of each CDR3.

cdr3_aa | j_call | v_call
CAIRTTGTDVYGYTF | TRBJ1-2 | TRBV10-3
CASSSASRSYNEQFF | TRBJ2-1 | TRBV11-2
CASSVVVDTGELFF | TRBJ2-2 | TRBV9
CASRPTGATEAFF | TRBJ1-1 | TRBV28
CASSLEMTGGIYEQYF | TRBJ2-7 | TRBV5-1
CSVESLAGDTQYF | TRBJ2-3 | TRBV29-1
CASSQGGASGMRGNIQYF | TRBJ2-4 | TRBV4-1
CASSYSGRDTEQYF | TRBJ2-7 | TRBV6-5
CASSWGVGGSSGDTQYF | TRBJ2-3 | TRBV5-1
CASSLGGRMGTEAFF | TRBJ1-1 | TRBV5-1
CASSFGAGTDVYEQYF | TRBJ2-7 | TRBV11-2
CASTRLLTATNEKLFF | TRBJ1-4 | TRBV5-8
CSAGGGTVLEAFF | TRBJ1-1 | TRBV29-1
CASSRQGSQDGYTF | TRBJ1-2 | TRBV6-6
CASSMVGGPTGELFF | TRBJ2-2 | TRBV19
CASSSQGYNEKLFF | TRBJ1-4 | TRBV6-5
CASSLSTNYGYTF | TRBJ1-2 | TRBV28
CASSLSLPGHSGANVLTF | TRBJ2-6 | TRBV28
CSVERELGDEQFF | TRBJ2-1 | TRBV29-1
CSVRAGTYNEQFF | TRBJ2-1 | TRBV29-1
CAIPEGVSSEQFF | TRBJ2-1 | TRBV7-9
CSVEGEGYEQYF | TRBJ2-7 | TRBV29-1
CASSQGGLEDEQFF | TRBJ2-1 | TRBV4-2
CASSLLGDSNNEQFF | TRBJ2-1 | TRBV5-1
CASSLGGEKLFF | TRBJ1-4 | TRBV27
CSSSLDQGAQYF | TRBJ2-5 | TRBV7-9
CASSAELQGPTDTQYF | TRBJ2-3 | TRBV7-9
CASSPSGGYGYTF | TRBJ1-2 | TRBV18
CASSPLGPYEQYF | TRBJ2-7 | TRBV27
CASSPRLAPYNEQFF | TRBJ2-1 | TRBV7-6
CASSHPGQGYNEQFF | TRBJ2-1 | TRBV7-9
CSSSLVWGLGQGAEDTQYF | TRBJ2-3 | TRBV7-9
CASSSLEGAATLFSGANVLTF | TRBJ2-6 | TRBV28
CASSEDRFYSYEQYF | TRBJ2-7 | TRBV7-9
CASSQLSGQETQYF | TRBJ2-5 | TRBV5-1
CASSPRQAVSSYEQYF | TRBJ2-7 | TRBV7-2